This entry features one T cell receptor beta chain sequence. This sample's TCRbeta library carried unique molecular identifier barcodes. MiXCR was run by TCRdb on the PCR reads, yielding one entry per CDR3 protein. The sample holds about 200,000 distinct CDR3 sequences, roughly 15% seen once. This entry belongs to a study of T-cell reconstitution after alpha-beta-depleted transplantation in children. The V end lost 1 base, the J end lost 3 bases, and 13 bases lay between the germline ends. Germline V CDR1 and CDR2: SGHDT, YYEEEE. The CDR3 is 15 amino acids. The TCR was taken from a human donor who donated a stem cell graft to a child with acute lymphoblastic leukemia. This material consisted of PBMCs from the stem cell graft donor, taken from the stem cell graft. The chain employs TRBV5-6 and TRBJ1-2; D is unclear. CDR3 protein: CASSLLDGRDYGYTF. CDR3 sequence (DNA): TGTGCCAGCAGCTTGTTGGACGGTAGGGACTATGGCTACACCTTC.